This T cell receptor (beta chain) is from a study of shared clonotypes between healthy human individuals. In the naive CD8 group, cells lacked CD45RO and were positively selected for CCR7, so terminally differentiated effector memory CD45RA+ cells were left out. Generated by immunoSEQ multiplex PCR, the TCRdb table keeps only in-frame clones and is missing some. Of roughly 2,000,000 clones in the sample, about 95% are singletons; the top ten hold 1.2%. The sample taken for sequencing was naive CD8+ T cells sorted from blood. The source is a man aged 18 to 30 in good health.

The CDR3 sequence is CASSQQRVGELFF. The CDR3 coding sequence is TGTGCCAGCAGCCAACAGAGGGTCGGGGAGCTGTTTTTT. The V gene is TRBV9, the J gene TRBJ2-2, with D perhaps matching TRBD2 (5 bases). Between the trimmed V and J ends, which lost 4 bases and 7 bases, there was a span of 11 bases. The CDR3 spans 13 residues. In germline, CDR1 is SGDLS, CDR2 YYNGEE. Variable domain in full (rest from reference TRBV9 and TRBJ2-2): DSGVTQTPKHLITATGQRVTLRCSPRSGDLSVYWYQQSLDQGLQFLIQYYNGEERAKGNILERFSAQQFPDLHSELNLSSLELGDSALYFCASSQQRVGELFFGEGSRLTVL.